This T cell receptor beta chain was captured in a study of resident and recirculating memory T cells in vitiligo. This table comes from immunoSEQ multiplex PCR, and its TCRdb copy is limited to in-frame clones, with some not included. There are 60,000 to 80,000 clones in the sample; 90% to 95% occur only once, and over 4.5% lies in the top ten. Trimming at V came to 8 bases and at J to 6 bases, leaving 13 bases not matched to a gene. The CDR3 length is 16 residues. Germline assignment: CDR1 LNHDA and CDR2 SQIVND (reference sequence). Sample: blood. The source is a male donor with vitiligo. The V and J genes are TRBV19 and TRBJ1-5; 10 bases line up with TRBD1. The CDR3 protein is CASVDRGRGAIQPQHF. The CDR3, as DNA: TGTGCCAGTGTCGACAGGGGGCGGGGTGCGATTCAGCCCCAGCATTTT.